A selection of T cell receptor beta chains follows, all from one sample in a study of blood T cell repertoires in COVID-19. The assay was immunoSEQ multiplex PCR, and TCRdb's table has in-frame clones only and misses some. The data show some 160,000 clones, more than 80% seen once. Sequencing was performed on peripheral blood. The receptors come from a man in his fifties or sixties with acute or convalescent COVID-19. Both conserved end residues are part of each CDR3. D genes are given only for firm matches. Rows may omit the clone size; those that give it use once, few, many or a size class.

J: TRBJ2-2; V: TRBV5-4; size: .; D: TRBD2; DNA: TGTGCCAGCAGCCCTAGCGGGGAGAACACCGGGGAGCTGTTTTTT; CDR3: CASSPSGENTGELFF
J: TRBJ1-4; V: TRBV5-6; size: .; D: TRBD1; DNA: TGTGCCAGCAGCCGCAGAAGAACAGGGGATGAAAAACTGTTTTTT; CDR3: CASSRRRTGDEKLFF
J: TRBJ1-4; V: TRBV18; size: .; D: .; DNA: TGTGCCAGCTCATCCAGCGGCGGGGGCACTAATGAAAAACTGTTTTTT; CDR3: CASSSSGGGTNEKLFF
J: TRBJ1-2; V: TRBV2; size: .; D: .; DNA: TGTGCCAGCAGTGATCAGACGGGACTCGGCGGCTACACCTTC; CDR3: CASSDQTGLGGYTF
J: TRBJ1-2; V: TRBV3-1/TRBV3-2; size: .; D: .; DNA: TGTGCCAGCAGCCAAGCGACAGGAAACTATGGCTACACCTTC; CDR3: CASSQATGNYGYTF
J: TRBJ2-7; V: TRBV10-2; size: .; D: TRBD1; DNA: TGCGCCAGCTCAAGTGGACAGGGCTACGAGCAGTACTTC; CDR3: CASSSGQGYEQYF
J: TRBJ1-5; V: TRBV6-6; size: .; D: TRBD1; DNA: TGTGCCAGCAGTTCCGGGACAGGGTACCAGCCCCAGCATTTT; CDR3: CASSSGTGYQPQHF
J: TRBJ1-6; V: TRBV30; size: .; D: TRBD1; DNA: TGTGCCTGGATGGGACAGTTGGGTTCACCCCTCCACTTT; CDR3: CAWMGQLGSPLHF
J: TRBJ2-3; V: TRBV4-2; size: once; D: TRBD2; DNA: TGTGCCAGCAGCCAAGAATCTAGCGGGGGGGCAGGTACGCAGTATTTT; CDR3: CASSQESSGGAGTQYF
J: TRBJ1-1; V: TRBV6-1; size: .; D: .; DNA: TGTGCCAGCAGTGAAACTTACAGGAACACTGAAGCTTTCTTT; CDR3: CASSETYRNTEAFF
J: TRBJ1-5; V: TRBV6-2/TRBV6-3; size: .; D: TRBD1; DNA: TGTGCCAGCAGTACCGGGACAGGGGTGATTCAGCCCCGGCATTTT; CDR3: CASSTGTGVIQPRHF
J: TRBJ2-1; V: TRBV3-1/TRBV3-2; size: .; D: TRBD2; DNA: TGTGCCAGCAGCCCTTTTCCCGGGACTAGATATGAGCAGTTCTTC; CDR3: CASSPFPGTRYEQFF
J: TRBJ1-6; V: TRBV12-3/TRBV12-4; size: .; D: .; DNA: TGTGCCACCGTATCCGGCGGGAATTCACCCCTCCACTTT; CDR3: CATVSGGNSPLHF
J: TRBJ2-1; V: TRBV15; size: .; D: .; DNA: TGTGCCACCAGCAGAGAAAAGGGGTTAAATGAGCAGTTCTTC; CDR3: CATSREKGLNEQFF
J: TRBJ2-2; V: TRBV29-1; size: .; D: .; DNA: TGCAGCTCCTTAGCAGGGGTGGCCGGGGAGCTGTTTTTT; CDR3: CSSLAGVAGELFF
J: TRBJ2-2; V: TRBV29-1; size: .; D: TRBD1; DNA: TGCAGCGTTGGGGTGACAGGGAAAGACACCGGGGAGCTGTTTTTT; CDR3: CSVGVTGKDTGELFF
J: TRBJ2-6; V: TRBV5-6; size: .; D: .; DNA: TGTGCCAGCAGCTTCAGAGGGTCTGGGGCCAACGTCCTGACTTTC; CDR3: CASSFRGSGANVLTF
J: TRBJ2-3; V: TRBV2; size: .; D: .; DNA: TGTGCCAGCAATGGATGGGGGCAGGGCTGGGCAGATACGCAGTATTTT; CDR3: CASNGWGQGWADTQYF
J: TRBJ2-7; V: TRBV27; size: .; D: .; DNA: TGTGCCAGCAGTTTGTCCTTGGGGGCCGACGAGCAGTACTTC; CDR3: CASSLSLGADEQYF
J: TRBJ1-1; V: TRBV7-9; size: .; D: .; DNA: TGTGCCAGCAGCTCCCAGCGGGACAACATTTGGAGCACTGAAGCTTTCTTT; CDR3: CASSSQRDNIWSTEAFF
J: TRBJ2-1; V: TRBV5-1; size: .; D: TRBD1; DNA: TGCGCCAGCAGCCCCGGGACAGGGGGCACCAATGAGCAGTTCTTC; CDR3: CASSPGTGGTNEQFF
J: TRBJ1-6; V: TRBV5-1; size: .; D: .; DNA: TGCGCCAGCAGCTTGAACGGAGGAAGATATAATTCACCCCTCCACTTT; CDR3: CASSLNGGRYNSPLHF
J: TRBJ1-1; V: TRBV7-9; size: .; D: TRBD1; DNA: TGTGCCAGCAGCTATGGGACAGGGGAGACTGAAGCTTTCTTT; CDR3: CASSYGTGETEAFF
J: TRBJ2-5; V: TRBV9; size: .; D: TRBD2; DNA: TGTGCCAGCAGCGTAGCGGGGCGGGGGGCAGTGGAGACCCAGTACTTC; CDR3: CASSVAGRGAVETQYF
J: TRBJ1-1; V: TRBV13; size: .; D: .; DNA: TGTGCCAGCAGCTTAGGACCTGGAGGCACTGAAGCTTTCTTT; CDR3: CASSLGPGGTEAFF
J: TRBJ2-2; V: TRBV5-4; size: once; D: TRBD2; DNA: TGTGCCAGCAGCTTCGCCAATCGACCGGGGGGGCCAGGGGAGCTGTTTTTT; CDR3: CASSFANRPGGPGELFF
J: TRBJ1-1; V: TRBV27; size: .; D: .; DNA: TGTGCCAGCAGTTTGAACAGGGTCACTGAAGCTTTCTTT; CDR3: CASSLNRVTEAFF
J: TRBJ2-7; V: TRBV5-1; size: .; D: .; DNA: TGCGCCAGCAGCTTGGGTAGTGGGCTCGCCTACGAGCAGTACTTC; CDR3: CASSLGSGLAYEQYF
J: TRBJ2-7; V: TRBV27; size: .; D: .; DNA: TGTGCCAGCAGTTTCTCTCCCAACAGGCTTCTTTTAGGCTACGAGCAGTACTTC; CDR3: CASSFSPNRLLLGYEQYF
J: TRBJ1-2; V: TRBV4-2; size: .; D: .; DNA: TGTGCCAGCAGCCAAGGGACAGTAGGCGGCTACACCTTC; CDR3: CASSQGTVGGYTF
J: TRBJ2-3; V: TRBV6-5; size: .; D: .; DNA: TGTGCCATCCTCAGGGGCAGCACAGATACGCAGTATTTT; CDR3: CAILRGSTDTQYF
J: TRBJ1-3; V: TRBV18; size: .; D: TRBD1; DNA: TGTGCCAGCTCACCAACTGGACAGGGTCGCTCTGGAAACACCATATATTTT; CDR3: CASSPTGQGRSGNTIYF
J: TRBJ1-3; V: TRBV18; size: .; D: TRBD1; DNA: TGTGCCAGCTCACCCGGGACAGACAGCTCTGGAAACACCATATATTTT; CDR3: CASSPGTDSSGNTIYF
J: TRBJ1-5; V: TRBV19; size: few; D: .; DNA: TGTGCCAGTTCCGTACTCTTAACAGGCCTCAATCAGCCCCAGCATTTT; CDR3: CASSVLLTGLNQPQHF
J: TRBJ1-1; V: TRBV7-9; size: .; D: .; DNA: TGTGCCAGCAGCTTAGTAGGAGGGGCGTCCACTGAAGCTTTCTTT; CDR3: CASSLVGGASTEAFF
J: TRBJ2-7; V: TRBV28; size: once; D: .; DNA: TGTGCCAGCAGTTTGCACAGGGCCAACGAGCAGTACTTC; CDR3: CASSLHRANEQYF
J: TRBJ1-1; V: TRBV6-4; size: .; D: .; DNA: TGTGCCAGCAGTGACAGGGGGATGAAAGCTTTCTTT; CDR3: CASSDRGMKAFF
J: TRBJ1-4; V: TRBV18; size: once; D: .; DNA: TGTGCCAGCTCACCCGGGACACCTGCAACTAATGAAAAACTGTTTTTT; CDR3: CASSPGTPATNEKLFF
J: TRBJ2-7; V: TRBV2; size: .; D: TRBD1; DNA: TGTGCCAGCAACCCGGACAGGTCAGCCGAGCAGTACTTC; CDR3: CASNPDRSAEQYF
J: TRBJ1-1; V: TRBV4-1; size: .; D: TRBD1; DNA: TGCGCCAGCAGCCAACGGACAGGGAGGGGCACTGAAGCTTTCTTT; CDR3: CASSQRTGRGTEAFF
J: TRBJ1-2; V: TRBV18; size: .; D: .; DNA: TGTGCCAGCTCCCTTAAAGGCCAGGGGAAGTGGGGCTACACCTTC; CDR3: CASSLKGQGKWGYTF
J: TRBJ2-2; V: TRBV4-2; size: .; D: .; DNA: TGTGCCAGCAGCCAAGTATCACTCACTAACACCGGGGAGCTGTTTTTT; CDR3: CASSQVSLTNTGELFF
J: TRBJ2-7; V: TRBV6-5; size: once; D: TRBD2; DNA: TGTGCCAGCAGTCCCGGGGGGACTACAAGCGAGCAGTACTTC; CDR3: CASSPGGTTSEQYF
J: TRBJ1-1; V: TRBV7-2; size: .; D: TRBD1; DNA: TGTGCCAGCTCTATCCCGGGACAGCCCAATCAAGCTTTCTTT; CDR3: CASSIPGQPNQAFF
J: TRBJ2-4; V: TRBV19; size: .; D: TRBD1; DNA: TGTGCCAGTAGCGACTACGGGACAGGGAAAAACATTCAGTACTTC; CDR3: CASSDYGTGKNIQYF
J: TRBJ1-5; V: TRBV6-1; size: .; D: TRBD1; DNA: TGTGCCAGCAGTGATACAGGGGTAACTACGCCCCAGCATTTT; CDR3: CASSDTGVTTPQHF
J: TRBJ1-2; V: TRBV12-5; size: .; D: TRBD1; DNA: TGTGCTAGTGGTGACAGGGGGATTGGCTACACCTTC; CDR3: CASGDRGIGYTF
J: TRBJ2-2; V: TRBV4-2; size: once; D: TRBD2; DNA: TGTGCCAGCAGCCAAGATCTTTCTACGGGGTCTAGCGGGGTCGGGGAGCTGTTTTTT; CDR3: CASSQDLSTGSSGVGELFF
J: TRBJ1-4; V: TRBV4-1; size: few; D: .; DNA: TGCGCCAGCAGCCAAGCTTGGGAGAGGGCTTTGGAAAAACTGTTTTTT; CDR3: CASSQAWERALEKLFF
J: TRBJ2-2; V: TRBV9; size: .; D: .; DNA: TGTGCCAGCAGACAAGTCTCGAACACCGGGGAGCTGTTTTTT; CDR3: CASRQVSNTGELFF
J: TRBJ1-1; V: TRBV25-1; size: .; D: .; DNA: TGTGCCAGCAGTGAGCCAGGGAGGCGGAACACTGAAGCTTTCTTT; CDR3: CASSEPGRRNTEAFF
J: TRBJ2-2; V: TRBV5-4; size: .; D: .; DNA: TGTGCCAGCAGCTTGTCAGGGTTAGGCACCGGGGAGCTGTTTTTT; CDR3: CASSLSGLGTGELFF
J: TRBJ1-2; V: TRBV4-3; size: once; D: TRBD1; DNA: TGCGCCAGCAGCCAAACTATGACAGGGGATGGCTACACCTTC; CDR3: CASSQTMTGDGYTF
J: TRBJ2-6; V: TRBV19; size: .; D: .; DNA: TGTGCCAGTAGTATAGGGAAGGGGCAGGTGGGGGCCAACGTCCTGACTTTC; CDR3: CASSIGKGQVGANVLTF
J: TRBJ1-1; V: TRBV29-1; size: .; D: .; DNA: TGCAGCGCAAAAAACAGGGTAGGGCACACTGAAGCTTTCTTT; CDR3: CSAKNRVGHTEAFF
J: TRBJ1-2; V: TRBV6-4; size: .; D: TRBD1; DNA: TGTGCCAGCAGTGCTGACAGGGGAACGGCGGGTGGCTACACCTTC; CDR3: CASSADRGTAGGYTF
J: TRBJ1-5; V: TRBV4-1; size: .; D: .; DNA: TGCGCCAGCAGCCGAGGACTGTTGAATCAGCCCCAGCATTTT; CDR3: CASSRGLLNQPQHF
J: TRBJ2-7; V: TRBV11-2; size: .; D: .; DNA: TGTGCCAGCAGCTTAGGCGGGACCTCCTACGAGCAGTACTTC; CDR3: CASSLGGTSYEQYF
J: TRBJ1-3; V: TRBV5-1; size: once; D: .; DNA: TGCGCCAGCAGCTTGACAGCCGACTCTGGAAACACCATATATTTT; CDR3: CASSLTADSGNTIYF
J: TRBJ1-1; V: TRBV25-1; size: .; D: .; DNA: TGTGCCAGCAGTGATGAGGGCTTGAACACTGAAGCTTTCTTT; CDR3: CASSDEGLNTEAFF